This passage covers 28 T cell receptor beta chains from one sample sequenced in a study of blood T cell repertoires in COVID-19. Libraries were prepared by immunoSEQ multiplex PCR; TCRdb keeps only in-frame clonotypes and omits some of them. The data contain 150,000 to 200,000 clones, around 86% of them singletons. Sequencing was performed on peripheral blood. These receptors all stem from a man in his sixties or seventies with acute or convalescent COVID-19.

The count of this clone is one. V usage is TRBV7-8 and J usage is TRBJ1-2; a possible D gene is TRBD1 (6 bases). Trimming removed 5 bases from V and 5 bases from J, with 18 bases in between. Germline CDR1 is SGHVS and CDR2 is FQNEAQ. There are 15 residues in the CDR3. The CDR3 loop is CASSDRRGDRYGYTF. The CDR3 DNA follows: TGTGCCAGCAGCGATCGCAGGGGTGATCGATATGGCTACACCTTC.

This chain uses TRBV5-1 with TRBJ1-4; the match to TRBD1 covers 9 bases. Trimming removed 1 base from V and 3 bases from J; junction bases left unmatched: 4. CDR1 SGHRS and CDR2 YFSETQ come from the germline V gene. CDR3 length equals 16 residues. CDR3 protein: CASSLMGQGSNEKLFF. The CDR3, as DNA: TGCGCCAGCAGCTTGATGGGACAGGGCTCTAATGAAAAACTGTTTTTT.

The CDR3 spells CASSLRDGNSPLHF. In DNA, the CDR3 is TGTGCCAGCAGCTTGCGGGACGGAAATTCACCCCTCCACTTT. The chain uses TRBV7-3 and TRBJ1-6; weak D call: TRBD1 (5 bases). Trimming stripped 3 bases from V and 7 bases from J, with 10 bases between. The CDR3 is 14 residues long. Germline V gene sequence: CDR1 SGHTA, CDR2 FQGTGA.

This clone was observed a single time. The chain links TRBV7-9 to TRBJ1-2; no clear D. Germline V gives CDR1 SEHNR, CDR2 FQNEAQ (reference sequence). Between the trimmed V and J ends, which lost 1 base and 4 bases, there was a span of 10 bases. This CDR3 contains 14 residues. CDR3 sequence (DNA): TGTGCCAGCAGCTTAGGCCAAGTACTCTATGGCTACACCTTC. Protein: CASSLGQVLYGYTF.

V usage is TRBV6-1 and J usage is TRBJ1-2; tentative D call: TRBD1 (5 bases). V was trimmed by 0 bases and J by 8 bases, leaving 16 bases between them. This CDR3 region has 15 residues. Per germline, CDR1 MNHNS and CDR2 SASEGT. CDR3 sequence: CASSEAASSGRGYTF. CDR3 DNA: TGTGCCAGCAGTGAAGCCGCTTCGTCAGGGCGCGGCTACACCTTC.

V usage is TRBV4-3 and J usage is TRBJ2-3, with a tentative D call TRBD2 (7 bases). This CDR3 contains 22 residues. V lost 10 bases, J lost 1 base, and 39 bases lay in between. Looked up from germline, CDR1 is LGHNA and CDR2 is YSLEER. The CDR3 region has the DNA TGCGCCACCCACCCCCGCCCCCCGAAGAGGGGAGGGGGGGCGGTTGGCACAGATACGCAGTATTTT. It yields the protein CATHPRPPKRGGGAVGTDTQYF.

This clone has just a few counts. The V call is TRBV6-2 or TRBV6-3, the J call TRBJ1-4; the match to TRBD1 covers 9 bases. The CDR3 is made up of 14 amino acids. CDR1 MNHEY and CDR2 SVGEGT come from the germline V gene. The V and J ends lost 6 bases and 6 bases, in that order; junction bases with no gene match: 5. The CDR3 reads CASSLDRGDEKLFF. The DNA for the CDR3 is TGTGCCAGCAGCCTGGACAGGGGCGATGAAAAACTGTTTTTT.

Here the CDR3 reads CASSSPGGNTEAFF. Here the CDR3 DNA reads TGTGCCAGCAGTTCTCCGGGGGGTAACACTGAAGCTTTCTTT. The chain employs TRBV28 and TRBJ1-1, with D perhaps matching TRBD1 (5 bases). Germline CDR1 reads MDHEN; CDR2 reads SYDVKM. Trimming removed 4 bases at V and 2 bases at J, with 11 bases between. The CDR3 covers 14 residues.

CDR3 in amino acids: CASSPRDRGGGETQYF. The CDR3 DNA sequence: TGTGCCAGCTCACCGAGGGACAGGGGAGGAGGAGAGACCCAGTACTTC. This chain links TRBV18 with TRBJ2-5; 10 bases are shared with TRBD1. Germline assignment: CDR1 KGHSH and CDR2 LQKENI. There are 16 residues in the CDR3. V shed 3 bases, J shed 4 bases, and the junction held 8 bases outside the gene matches.

CDR3 protein: CASSDREVSEAFF. For the CDR3, the DNA is TGTGCCAGCAGTGACAGGGAGGTGTCTGAAGCTTTCTTT. The V and J genes are TRBV6-1 and TRBJ1-1, with a possible D match to TRBD1 (5 bases). This CDR3 contains 13 residues. CDR1 is MNHNS, CDR2 SASEGT, per germline. Trimming cost V 3 bases and J 6 bases, with 11 bases left between them.

This clone was counted once. The chain is built from TRBV11-2 and TRBJ2-7; D might be TRBD1 (5 bases). Germline lookup yields CDR1 SGHAT and CDR2 FQNNGV. The CDR3 consists of 15 residues. The V and J ends lost 0 bases and 4 bases respectively, with 13 bases between them. CDR3 amino acids: CASSLELGPVYEQYF. CDR3 nucleotides: TGTGCCAGCAGCTTAGAACTGGGGCCCGTTTACGAGCAGTACTTC.

The rearrangement uses TRBV11-2 and TRBJ1-3; D is undetermined. The CDR3 length is 12 residues. Between the trimmed V and J ends, which lost 2 bases and 5 bases, there was a span of 4 bases. Looked up from germline, CDR1 is SGHAT and CDR2 is FQNNGV. CDR3 coding DNA: TGTGCCAGCAGCTTATATAGAAACACCATATATTTT. Protein sequence: CASSLYRNTIYF.

This chain connects TRBV5-1 to TRBJ2-3; D may be TRBD2 (6 bases). The CDR3 loop spans 14 amino acids. Trimming shortened V by 0 bases and J by 4 bases, and 9 bases separated the two germline ends. In germline, CDR1 is SGHRS, CDR2 YFSETQ. CDR3 sequence (DNA): TGCGCCAGCAGCTTGGGGCGGGGTGCAGATACGCAGTATTTT. It translates to CASSLGRGADTQYF.

This clone is a singleton in its sample. The chain links TRBV27 to TRBJ1-1; maybe TRBD1 (6 bases). The V gene's germline CDR1 is MNHEY and CDR2 SMNVEV (reference sequence). This CDR3 region has 11 residues. The V end lost 7 bases, the J end lost 6 bases, and 9 bases lay between the germline ends. The DNA for the CDR3 is TGTGCCAGCAAACAGGGATCTGAAGCTTTCTTT. The encoded protein is CASKQGSEAFF.

The chain employs TRBV19 and TRBJ2-1, with 8 bases aligning to TRBD2. Losses at the gene ends were 4 bases for V and 4 bases for J; bases not matched to a gene: 9. Germline-derived CDR1 and CDR2 are LNHDA and SQIVND (reference sequence). CDR3 length equals 16 residues. DNA of the CDR3: TGTGCCAGTAGTAGTAGCGGGAAGGGTGAATACAATGAGCAGTTCTTC. This sequence encodes CASSSSGKGEYNEQFF.

This sequence joins TRBV28 and TRBJ2-7, with a weak D call TRBD2 (6 bases). V was cut by 6 bases and J by 2 bases, with 17 bases left in between. Germline V gene data show CDR1 as MDHEN and CDR2 as SYDVKM. This CDR3 region has 15 residues. The CDR3: CASRTLAFSTYEQYF. Written as DNA, the CDR3 is TGTGCCAGCAGAACACTAGCATTTTCAACCTACGAGCAGTACTTC.

The chain couples TRBV7-9 to TRBJ2-1, with D tentatively TRBD2 (5 bases). With 5 bases removed from V and 14 bases from J, the gap between germline ends came to 7 bases. Germline V CDR1 and CDR2: SEHNR, FQNEAQ (reference sequence). This CDR3 region has 9 residues. The CDR3 loop is CASSPAEFF. In nucleotides, the CDR3 is TGTGCCAGCAGCCCAGCGGAGTTCTTC.

The chain uses TRBV6-5 and TRBJ1-2; no clear D. Deletions cut 2 bases from V and 8 bases from J, with 12 bases between. The germline gives CDR1 MNHEY, CDR2 SVGAGI. This CDR3 comprises 13 residues. DNA for the CDR3: TGTGCCAGCAGTTACGGAGGGCTATACGGCTACACCTTC. Translated: CASSYGGLYGYTF.

This chain joins TRBV29-1 and TRBJ1-5; possible D gene TRBD1, 6 bases. The germline CDR1 and CDR2 sequences are SQVTM and ANQGSEA. The CDR3 contains 14 residues. V was clipped by 4 bases and J by 0 bases, with 10 bases between them. The CDR3 region is CSVAGENSNQPQHF. As DNA, the CDR3 is TGCAGCGTTGCAGGGGAGAATAGCAATCAGCCCCAGCATTTT. Looking up the rest from reference TRBV29-1 and TRBJ1-5 gives the full variable domain: SAVISQKPSRDICQRGTSLTIQCQVDSQVTMMFWYRQQPGQSLTLIATANQGSEATYESGFVIDKFPISRPNLTFSTLTVSNMSPEDSSIYLCSVAGENSNQPQHFGDGTRLSIL.

The chain is built from TRBV20-1 and TRBJ1-1; D is unclear. The V end lost 0 bases, the J end lost 11 bases, and 10 bases lay between the germline ends. This CDR3 comprises 11 residues. Germline V gives CDR1 DFQATT, CDR2 SNEGSKA (reference sequence). The CDR3 nucleotides are TGCAGTGCTAGAGAGATAATTGAGGCTTTCTTT. Protein sequence: CSAREIIEAFF.

This clone was seen once. CDR3 sequence (DNA): TGTGCCAGCACTATAGACGCGGGGGCCTACGAGCAGTACTTC. Encoded protein: CASTIDAGAYEQYF. This chain joins TRBV7-2 and TRBJ2-7; TRBD2 aligns across 7 bases. The CDR3 covers 14 residues. Germline CDR1 reads SGHTA; CDR2 reads FQGNSA. The ends lost 7 bases at V and 2 bases at J; junction bases unmatched: 8.

This sequence joins TRBV7-9 and TRBJ2-1, with 11 bases aligning to TRBD2. V gave up 5 bases and J gave up 6 bases; unmatched junction bases: 18. This CDR3 spans 19 amino acids. Germline CDR1 reads SEHNR; CDR2 reads FQNEAQ (reference sequence). The CDR3, as DNA: TGTGCCAGCAGCGTTAGTCCCGAGTTTAGCGGGAGGGCCATCAATGAGCAGTTCTTC. Translation: CASSVSPEFSGRAINEQFF.

V is TRBV7-3 and J is TRBJ2-2; weak D call: TRBD1 (7 bases). The CDR3 is made up of 16 amino acids. CDR1 and CDR2 from the germline V gene are SGHTA and FQGTGA. V was pared by 1 base and J by 3 bases, with 12 bases between. CDR3 sequence: CASSLIGGTDTGELFF. The CDR3 coding sequence is TGTGCCAGCAGCTTAATAGGGGGGACAGACACCGGGGAGCTGTTTTTT.

This chain uses TRBV11-2 with TRBJ1-3; D gene unclear. V was clipped by 6 bases and J by 0 bases, with 12 bases between them. The CDR3 loop spans 15 amino acids. CDR1 and CDR2 from the germline V gene are SGHAT and FQNNGV. The CDR3 bases are TGTGCCAGCAGTAACCAGAGGGTCTCTGGAAACACCATATATTTT. This gives the protein CASSNQRVSGNTIYF.

The rearrangement uses TRBV19 and TRBJ1-2; TRBD1 aligns across 8 bases. V was clipped by 5 bases and J by 0 bases; unmatched bases: 5. The CDR3 totals 15 residues. In germline, CDR1 is LNHDA, CDR2 SQIVND (reference sequence). This chain's CDR3 is CASSVGTGPNYGYTF. CDR3 sequence (DNA): TGTGCCAGTAGTGTAGGGACAGGCCCTAACTATGGCTACACCTTC. The variable domain in full, completed from reference TRBV19 and TRBJ1-2, reads DGGITQSPKYLFRKEGQNVTLSCEQNLNHDAMYWYRQDPGQGLRLIYYSQIVNDFQKGDIAEGYSVSREKKESFPLTVTSAQKNPTAFYLCASSVGTGPNYGYTFGSGTRLTVV.

V gene TRBV4-3 combines with J gene TRBJ1-2; D unresolved. Germline V gene lookup returns CDR1 LGHNA and CDR2 YSLEER. V was clipped by 3 bases and J by 2 bases, with 4 bases between them. The CDR3 covers 12 residues. CDR3 in DNA: TGCGCCAGCAGCCAGGAGAACTATGGCTACACCTTC. Residues: CASSQENYGYTF.

The chain combines TRBV5-1 with TRBJ1-2; D call uncertain. CDR1 SGHRS and CDR2 YFSETQ come from the germline V gene. This CDR3 contains 13 residues. V lost 5 bases and J 3 bases, leaving 11 bases between the germline ends. CDR3 bases: TGCGCCAGCAGAGCGGGGAACGACTATGGCTACACCTTC. Its protein product is CASRAGNDYGYTF.

The chain is built from TRBV29-1 and TRBJ2-7; 7 bases are a match to TRBD1. V lost 7 bases and J lost 5; bases outside the gene matches: 14. The CDR3 covers 14 residues. Germline lookup yields CDR1 SQVTM and CDR2 ANQGSEA. The CDR3 region is CSAGLTGFTDEQYF. Here the CDR3 DNA reads TGCAGCGCGGGTCTGACAGGGTTTACGGACGAGCAGTACTTC.